Listed below are T cell receptor beta chains from one sample, sequenced in a study of cytomegalovirus exposure and HLA in healthy donors. Generated by immunoSEQ multiplex PCR, the TCRdb table keeps only in-frame clones and is missing some. The repertoire holds about 170,000 clones, 80% to 85% seen once, with 2% to 2.5% in the top ten. The material sequenced was PBMCs. These receptors came from a male donor in good health and CMV-seronegative. CDR3s leave out the opening cysteine and the closing phenylalanine or tryptophan.

V: TRBV10-3; CDR3: AISTGQGPYEQY
V: TRBV6-5; CDR3: ASTPLAGDYEQY
V: TRBV19; CDR3: ASGDRRLTGELF
V: TRBV27; CDR3: ASKGGEQPQH
V: TRBV7-7; CDR3: ASSLGLADEQF
V: TRBV19; CDR3: ASTRTDSTIY
V: TRBV6-1; CDR3: ASSEAGRWQY
V: TRBV10-3; CDR3: AISESRQGYEQY
V: TRBV6-5; CDR3: ASSSGTGFGYT
V: TRBV7-8; CDR3: ASSFFGPQH
V: TRBV29-1; CDR3: SVSTRSGHNEQF
V: TRBV29-1; CDR3: SVTTGGRGEQY
V: TRBV5-1; CDR3: ASSLRDSLDGYT
V: TRBV9; CDR3: ASSVRGVQGAGKETQY
V: TRBV2; CDR3: ASRVAGDEQY
V: TRBV19; CDR3: ASSEQSIPSYEQY
V: TRBV5-1; CDR3: ASSSRLAGALHNEQF
V: TRBV5-6; CDR3: ASSFLKGPREEQY
V: TRBV5-1; CDR3: ASSLRTGPYEQY
V: TRBV7-2; CDR3: ASSLGGLKDTQY
V: TRBV7-9; CDR3: ASSPGQTNTEAF
V: TRBV9; CDR3: ASSSTGTITLNYGYT
V: TRBV5-6; CDR3: ASRPGLAAFFLTDTQY
V: TRBV7-7; CDR3: ASSQTSGGYNEQF
V: TRBV23-1; CDR3: ASSQSKRPGTGSRETQY
V: TRBV18; CDR3: ASSPPTEAYGYT
V: TRBV7-9; CDR3: ASSSTGGFIHTIY
V: TRBV4-1; CDR3: ASSQDLGQRNTEAF
V: TRBV4-1; CDR3: ASSQARRGDNTGKNIQY
V: TRBV7-2; CDR3: ASSLVGTGGAGGELF
V: TRBV5-1; CDR3: ASSSTATGNTIY
V: TRBV4-1; CDR3: ASSQEWRGNYGYT
V: TRBV30; CDR3: AWSGQRDQPQH
V: TRBV2; CDR3: ASSADRKSYEQY
V: TRBV4-1; CDR3: ASSPTGLSTGELF
V: TRBV5-1; CDR3: ASSWAGGGNIQY